The 22 T cell receptor beta chains below come from one sample, sequenced in a study of T cell repertoires in cytomegalovirus infection. Each CDR3 protein is one row after TCRdb ran MiXCR on the reads. The table records some 600,000 distinct CDR3 sequences, less than 25% of them present only once. Source material: CD8+ T cells from PBMCs. These receptors all come from a human donor in good health (CMV status not recorded). Some clones in this sample may be carry-over from other donors' samples.

This clonotype was counted ten times or more. J is TRBJ2-7 and V is TRBV20-1; 10 positions agree with TRBD1. The CDR3 is 19 residues long. Germline CDR1 and CDR2: DFQATT and SNEGSKA (reference sequence). The junction had 20 bases not matched to a gene; V was cut back by 0 bases and J by 6 bases. As DNA, the CDR3 is TGCAGTGCTAGAGATGGAAGGTCCACCGGGACAGGGGTTGAGGGCGAGCAGTACGTC. Residues: CSARDGRSTGTGVEGEQYV.

On this clonotype: Since a much larger clone is just one base distant, this may be a read error. The gene calls are TRBV6-9 and TRBJ1-5; tentative D call: TRBD1 (5 bases). CDR1 MNHGY and CDR2 SVAAGI come from the germline V gene. The CDR3 sequence is 14 residues long. In DNA, the CDR3 is TGTGCCAACAGTTGGGGACCCCTCAATCAGCCCCAGCATTTT. Translation gives CANSWGPLNQPQHF.

In its sample, this clonotype was seen many times. The V call is TRBV25-1, the J call TRBJ2-2; no definite D call. The germline V gene has CDR1 MGHDK and CDR2 SYGVNS. Trimming took 1 base from V and 1 from J, leaving 7 bases between them. CDR3 length: 15 residues. Written as DNA, the CDR3 is TGTGCCAGCAGTGAATTTCTGGGGAACACCGGGGAGCTGTTTTTT. It translates to CASSEFLGNTGELFF.

The J gene is TRBJ2-2, the V gene TRBV10-3; tentative D call: TRBD1 (5 bases). In germline, CDR1 is ENHRY, CDR2 SYGVKD. This CDR3 region has 16 residues. The V and J ends lost 5 bases and 1 base respectively, with 14 bases between them. CDR3: CAISPTQGRNTGELFF. CDR3 in DNA: TGTGCCATCAGTCCAACCCAGGGTAGGAACACCGGGGAGCTGTTTTTT.

For this clonotype: This sequence may be a read error, since a much larger clone differs from it by one base. J is TRBJ2-5 and V is TRBV7-2; the D gene is possibly TRBD2 (6 bases). Germline values: CDR1 SGHTA, CDR2 FQGNSA. This CDR3 spans 12 amino acids. The CDR3, as DNA: TGTGCCAACAGCCACACTAGCGAGACCCAGTACTTC. Its protein is CANSHTSETQYF.

Many counts were recorded for this clonotype. This sequence joins TRBV7-6 and TRBJ2-1, with 7 positions matching TRBD1. After removal of 5 bases from V and 15 bases from J, the junction contained 13 bases not matched to a gene. The CDR3 runs to 13 residues. Germline CDR1 reads SGHVS; CDR2 reads FNYEAQ. DNA for the CDR3: TGTGCCAGCAGCGTCAACCGGGACAGCGGCTTGTTCTTC. Residues: CASSVNRDSGLFF.

This clonotype appeared a few times. V and J are TRBV7-9 and TRBJ1-2; no definite D call. The CDR3 extends over 12 amino acids. The V gene's germline CDR1 is SEHNR and CDR2 FQNEAQ (reference sequence). V lost 5 bases and J 6 bases, leaving 10 bases between the germline ends. CDR3 region: CASSSLSDGYTF. The CDR3 nucleotides read TGTGCCAGCAGCAGTCTTTCGGATGGCTACACCTTC.

This clonotype was seen a few times. The chain is built from TRBV20-1 and TRBJ2-1, with a weak D call TRBD2 (5 bases). The CDR3 is 14 amino acids. V lost 1 base and J lost 9, with 16 bases in between. CDR1 and CDR2 (germline): DFQATT, SNEGSKA (reference sequence). This CDR3 reads CSARGDTGLGEQFF. Here the CDR3 DNA reads TGCAGTGCTAGAGGAGACACCGGACTTGGTGAGCAGTTCTTC.

This clonotype was observed many times. This chain joins TRBV10-2 and TRBJ1-1; no firm D call. Germline values: CDR1 WSHSY, CDR2 SAAADI. Trimming shortened V by 3 bases and J by 5 bases, and 10 bases separated the two germline ends. The CDR3 totals 13 residues. CDR3 in amino acids: CASSESSKTEAFF. For the CDR3, the DNA is TGCGCCAGCAGTGAATCATCAAAAACTGAAGCTTTCTTT.

Of note for this clonotype: This clone may be a read error of a much larger clone one base away. The chain employs TRBV11-2 and TRBJ2-1; 10 nucleotides line up with TRBD2. The junction had 16 bases not matched to a gene; V was cut back by 10 bases and J by 7 bases. The CDR3 extends over 16 amino acids. Per the germline V gene, CDR1 is SGHAT and CDR2 is FQNNGV. CDR3 DNA: TGTGCCAACACCCTCGGTCCAGCGGGGGGGCCTAATGAGCAGTTCTTC. It encodes CANTLGPAGGPNEQFF.

In its sample, this clonotype was seen a few times. The chain recombines TRBV2 with TRBJ2-7; D may correspond to TRBD1 or TRBD2 (5 bases each). The CDR3 totals 12 residues. The ends were cut back, 6 bases at V and 4 bases at J, with 10 bases in the middle. Germline CDR1 SNHLY, CDR2 FYNNEI. The CDR3, as DNA: TGTGCCAGCAGAGGGACCTTTTACGAGCAGTACTTC. This gives the protein CASRGTFYEQYF.

The chain has TRBV6-2 or TRBV6-3 and TRBJ2-3; D perhaps matches TRBD2 (5 bases). The CDR3 extends over 12 amino acids. Between the trimmed V and J ends, which lost 7 bases and 6 bases, there was a span of 11 bases. CDR1 and CDR2 (germline): MNHEY, SVGEGT. CDR3 protein: CASNPEDDTQYF. CDR3 sequence (DNA): TGTGCCAGCAACCCGGAGGACGATACGCAGTATTTT.

This clonotype was found a few times. V usage is TRBV19 and J usage is TRBJ1-1, with unresolved D. The CDR3 runs 12 residues. The V gene lost 3 bases and the J gene lost 5 bases, with 7 bases spanning the gap. CDR1 and CDR2 from the germline V gene are LNHDA and SQIVND (reference sequence). The CDR3 spells CASSMRTTEAFF. DNA of the CDR3: TGTGCCAGTAGTATGCGGACGACTGAAGCTTTCTTT.

The V gene is TRBV6-6, the J gene TRBJ2-7; D uncertain. There are 14 residues in the CDR3. The germline V gene encodes CDR1 MNHNY and CDR2 SVGAGI (reference sequence). V lost 0 bases and J lost 0, with 6 bases in between. The CDR3 region is CASSYSGGSYEQYV. The CDR3 region has the DNA TGTGCCAGCAGTTACTCTGGCGGCTCCTACGAGCAGTACGTC.

CDR3 region: CASGFGIRTDTQYF. The CDR3 nucleotides read TGTGCCAGCGGCTTCGGGATCCGCACAGATACGCAGTATTTT. The chain joins TRBV27 to TRBJ2-3; possibly TRBD2 for D (5 bases). Trimming removed 8 bases at V and 1 base at J, with 13 bases between. The CDR3 consists of 14 residues. CDR1 and CDR2 from the germline V gene are MNHEY and SMNVEV (reference sequence).

This clonotype was found a few times. J is TRBJ1-5 and V is TRBV7-9; a weak D match, TRBD1 (5 bases). The CDR3 contains 12 residues. Germline V CDR1 and CDR2: SEHNR, FQNEAQ (reference sequence). Trimming shortened V by 5 bases and J by 8 bases, and 10 bases separated the two germline ends. The CDR3 DNA reads as TGTGCCAGCAGCCGGGGGTCGGAGCCCCAGCATTTT. It is translated as CASSRGSEPQHF.

Ten or more counts support this clonotype. This chain joins TRBV7-2 and TRBJ1-1, with D unresolved. In germline, CDR1 is SGHTA, CDR2 FQGNSA. V lost 4 bases to trimming and J lost 1 base, with 7 bases between them. The CDR3 runs to 13 residues. The CDR3 bases are TGTGCCAGCAGCTCTTGGGGGAACACTGAAGCTTTCTTT. It is translated as CASSSWGNTEAFF.

With respect to this clonotype: Since a much larger clone is just one base distant, this may be a read error. This chain links TRBV7-2 with TRBJ2-3; no clear D. From germline, CDR1 is SGHTA and CDR2 FQGNSA. The CDR3 sequence is 13 residues long. Trimming pared 6 bases from V and 2 bases from J, leaving 9 bases between. The CDR3, as DNA: TGTGCCAGCAGATCTGGCCTCACAGATACGCAGTATTTT. Protein: CASRSGLTDTQYF.

Many counts were recorded for this clonotype. The genes are TRBV27 and TRBJ2-2; a possible D gene is TRBD2 (6 bases). Germline V gene sequence: CDR1 MNHEY, CDR2 SMNVEV (reference sequence). V was pared by 5 bases and J by 3 bases, with 16 bases between. The CDR3 runs to 16 residues. The CDR3 here is CASSAGRRLDTGELFF. The DNA for the CDR3 is TGTGCCAGCAGTGCGGGACGTAGGCTGGACACCGGGGAGCTGTTTTTT.

The chain couples TRBV6-2 or TRBV6-3 to TRBJ1-6; no reliable D call. V lost 6 bases and J lost 10, with 13 bases in between. CDR1 is MNHEY and CDR2 is SVGEGT in the germline V gene. CDR3 length: 13 residues. The CDR3 bases are TGTGCCAGCAGCCCCACAATTGGATCACCCCTCCACTTT. This gives the protein CASSPTIGSPLHF.

This sequence joins TRBV28 and TRBJ1-1; D gene uncertain. The CDR3 covers 14 residues. With 6 bases removed from V and 0 bases from J, the gap between germline ends came to 11 bases. Germline-derived CDR1 and CDR2 are MDHEN and SYDVKM. CDR3 nucleotides: TGTGCCAGCAGCCCCCTACGGTTGAACACTGAAGCTTTCTTT. Its translation: CASSPLRLNTEAFF.

The chain joins TRBV24-1 to TRBJ2-1, with TRBD2 matching over 7 bases. J gave up 10 bases and V 5 bases, and 16 bases lay outside the gene matches. Germline V lookup: CDR1 KGHDR, CDR2 SFDVKD. CDR3 size: 16 residues. For the CDR3, the DNA is TGTGCCACCAGTGCCCGTGGGGAGGGATTGACAAGAGAGCAGTTCTTC. Protein product: CATSARGEGLTREQFF.